The sequence of this TCR beta chain was determined in a study of blood T cell repertoires in COVID-19. The table came from immunoSEQ multiplex PCR; TCRdb's copy has only in-frame clones and leaves some out. This table has a few hundred thousand clones, roughly nine tenths appearing once. A few counts support this clone. CDR1 is SQVTM and CDR2 is ANQGSEA in the germline V gene. Trimming pared 7 bases from V and 4 bases from J, leaving 20 bases between. This CDR3 has 15 amino acids. This TCR was sampled from a woman aged 45-65 years who had been exposed to COVID-19. The chain recombines TRBV29-1 with TRBJ2-1; maybe TRBD1 (5 bases). Sequenced input: PBMCs or T cells enriched from blood (not recorded which). CDR3 residues: CSATPDRELYNEQFF. The DNA of the CDR3 is TGCAGCGCTACTCCCGACAGAGAATTATACAATGAGCAGTTCTTC.